A single sample gave rise to the 27 T cell receptor beta chains below, sequenced in a study of memory CD4+ T cells and cytomegalovirus serostatus. Single viable CD3+CD4+CD8-CD45RO+ cells were sorted as the memory CD4+ T cells. Measured with immunoSEQ multiplex PCR; TCRdb has only the in-frame clones, and not every one. Of 40,000 to 50,000 clones listed, around 82% are singletons. The source material was memory CD4+ T cells from blood. The receptors here all came from an adult in good health and CMV-seronegative.

This clone was picked up one time. This chain links TRBV11-2 with TRBJ2-3; the D is unclear. The V end lost 0 bases, the J end lost 8 bases, and 12 bases lay between the germline ends. This CDR3 region has 14 residues. Germline assignment: CDR1 SGHAT and CDR2 FQNNGV. CDR3: CASSLDRASTTQYF. The DNA for the CDR3 is TGTGCCAGCAGCTTAGATAGGGCTAGTACTACGCAGTATTTT.

This rearrangement joins TRBV14 to TRBJ1-2; 12 bases fit TRBD1. CDR1 and CDR2 (germline): SGHDN, FVKESK. The CDR3 spans 16 residues. The ends lost 4 bases at V and 7 bases at J; junction bases unmatched: 10. This chain's CDR3 is CASSRGTGGFGSGYTF. As DNA, the CDR3 is TGTGCCAGCAGCCGAGGGACAGGGGGCTTCGGGTCTGGCTACACCTTC. Supplemented by reference TRBV14 and TRBJ1-2, the full variable domain reads EAGVTQFPSHSVIEKGQTVTLRCDPISGHDNLYWYRRVMGKEIKFLLHFVKESKQDESGMPNNRFLAERTGGTYSTLKVQPAELEDSGVYFCASSRGTGGFGSGYTFGSGTRLTVV.

CDR3 sequence reads: CASSGGRGFYTF. DNA for the CDR3: TGTGCCAGCAGTGGGGGGCGCGGATTTTACACCTTC. The chain joins TRBV28 to TRBJ1-2; D is possibly TRBD1 (6 bases). With 5 bases removed from V and 11 bases from J, the gap between germline ends came to 15 bases. CDR3 length: 12 residues. CDR1 MDHEN and CDR2 SYDVKM come from the germline V gene.

The chain couples TRBV5-1 to TRBJ1-6; D is ambiguous. Looked up from germline, CDR1 is SGHRS and CDR2 is YFSETQ. Trimming pared 0 bases from V and 6 bases from J, leaving 10 bases between. The CDR3 length is 15 residues. CDR3 sequence (DNA): TGCGCCAGCAGCTTGGAGTCGCGAGGTAATTCACCCCTCCACTTT. Its protein is CASSLESRGNSPLHF. Together with reference TRBV5-1 and TRBJ1-6, the CDR3 gives the full variable domain: KAGVTQTPRYLIKTRGQQVTLSCSPISGHRSVSWYQQTPGQGLQFLFEYFSETQRNKGNFPGRFSGRQFSNSRSEMNVSTLELGDSALYLCASSLESRGNSPLHFGNGTRLTVT.

This clone was seen a handful of times. This chain joins TRBV19 and TRBJ1-1; D remains ambiguous. The V gene lost 9 bases and the J gene lost 5 bases, with 19 bases spanning the gap. The V gene's germline CDR1 is LNHDA and CDR2 SQIVND (reference sequence). The CDR3 runs to 14 residues. The CDR3 loop reads CASTNGYGTTEAFF. The DNA of the CDR3 is TGTGCCAGCACGAATGGGTACGGAACGACTGAAGCTTTCTTT. Filled out from reference TRBV19 and TRBJ1-1, the complete variable domain reads DGGITQSPKYLFRKEGQNVTLSCEQNLNHDAMYWYRQDPGQGLRLIYYSQIVNDFQKGDIAEGYSVSREKKESFPLTVTSAQKNPTAFYLCASTNGYGTTEAFFGQGTRLTVV.

This clone was found a few times. This chain joins TRBV6-1 and TRBJ1-6; D remains ambiguous. V lost 0 bases, J lost 8 bases, and 5 bases lay in between. This CDR3 has 13 amino acids. CDR1 is MNHNS, CDR2 SASEGT, per germline. The CDR3 DNA sequence: TGTGCCAGCAGTGAAGCTTTGGATTCACCCCTCCACTTT. This gives the protein CASSEALDSPLHF.

The V call is TRBV5-5, the J call TRBJ1-1; no definite D call. CDR3 length: 14 amino acids. V was trimmed by 4 bases and J by 1 base, leaving 11 bases between them. In germline, CDR1 is SGHKS, CDR2 YYEKEE (reference sequence). In nucleotides, the CDR3 is TGTGCCAGCAGCCCCCGGACGGGGAACACTGAAGCTTTCTTT. It yields the protein CASSPRTGNTEAFF.

CDR3 sequence reads: CASSLPGTIKGEQYF. For the CDR3, the DNA is TGTGCCAGCAGCTTACCCGGGACTATTAAAGGGGAGCAGTACTTC. The gene calls are TRBV7-2 and TRBJ2-7; 7 nucleotides line up with TRBD2. The CDR3 is 15 amino acids. V was pared by 2 bases and J by 7 bases, with 11 bases of the junction left unmatched. CDR1 and CDR2 (germline): SGHTA, FQGNSA.

The CDR3 is CASSLWGKATDTQYF. Written as DNA, the CDR3 is TGTGCCAGCAGCTTGTGGGGCAAAGCCACAGATACGCAGTATTTT. V and J are TRBV5-4 and TRBJ2-3, with D possibly matching TRBD1 (5 bases). The CDR3 is made up of 15 amino acids. The V gene's germline CDR1 is SGHNT and CDR2 YYREEE (reference sequence). V lost 1 base to trimming and J lost 2 bases, with 11 bases between them. The full variable domain, rest sourced from reference TRBV5-4 and TRBJ2-3, is ETGVTQSPTHLIKTRGQQVTLRCSSQSGHNTVSWYQQALGQGPQFIFQYYREEENGRGNFPPRFSGLQFPNYSSELNVNALELDDSALYLCASSLWGKATDTQYFGPGTRLTVL.

CDR3 nucleotides: TGCGCCAGCAGCTGGGGGACTAGCGGGGGAGCAGAGACCCAGTACTTC. Encoded protein: CASSWGTSGGAETQYF. The chain uses TRBV5-1 and TRBJ2-5; 14 bases map to TRBD2. Per the germline V gene, CDR1 is SGHRS and CDR2 is YFSETQ. The trim removed 3 bases at V and 4 bases at J, leaving 5 bases unmatched. The CDR3 loop spans 16 amino acids.

The chain uses TRBV18 and TRBJ1-2; D not resolved. Germline lookup yields CDR1 KGHSH and CDR2 LQKENI. Trimming shortened V by 6 bases and J by 8 bases, and 13 bases separated the two germline ends. The CDR3 totals 12 residues. The CDR3 sequence is CASSVQDEGYTF. Written as DNA, the CDR3 is TGTGCCAGCTCCGTGCAGGATGAGGGCTACACCTTC.

The genes are TRBV5-1 and TRBJ2-7; D is possibly TRBD1 or TRBD2 (5 bases each). This CDR3 contains 15 residues. Trimming pared 0 bases from V and 0 bases from J, leaving 10 bases between. Germline CDR1 reads SGHRS; CDR2 reads YFSETQ. The CDR3 loop reads CASSLDGAYSYEQYF. The CDR3 nucleotides are TGCGCCAGCAGCTTGGACGGGGCCTACTCCTACGAGCAGTACTTC.

V is TRBV29-1 and J is TRBJ1-4, with 9 bases that match TRBD1. Germline CDR1 SQVTM, CDR2 ANQGSEA. CDR3 size: 13 residues. After removal of 8 bases from V and 4 bases from J, the junction contained 5 bases not matched to a gene. The CDR3 DNA follows: TGCAGCACCGGGACAGGGCTTAATGAAAAACTGTTTTTT. As protein: CSTGTGLNEKLFF.

The J gene is TRBJ2-7, the V gene TRBV28; the D gene is possibly TRBD1 (5 bases). The CDR3 runs to 11 residues. The germline gives CDR1 MDHEN, CDR2 SYDVKM. The germline V and J ends were trimmed by 7 bases and 6 bases, with 10 bases remaining between them. The CDR3 region has the DNA TGTGCCAGCAAGGGGTCGCGCGAGCAGTACTTC. Translated, it gives CASKGSREQYF.

The chain combines TRBV7-7 with TRBJ2-1; D ambiguous. CDR1 and CDR2 from the germline V gene are SSHAT and FNYEAQ (reference sequence). Trimming removed 1 base from V and 5 bases from J, with 6 bases in between. CDR3 length: 13 amino acids. CDR3 coding DNA: TGTGCCAGCAGCTTAGGGCAGAACAATGAGCAGTTCTTC. This codes for CASSLGQNNEQFF.

This clone was counted a few times. V is TRBV20-1 and J is TRBJ1-2; the D is unclear. The V gene's germline CDR1 is DFQATT and CDR2 SNEGSKA (reference sequence). Trimming left V 5 bases short and J 2 bases short, with 3 bases between. The CDR3 length is 10 residues. For the CDR3, the DNA is TGCAGTGCTCCCAACTATGGCTACACCTTC. Its protein is CSAPNYGYTF.

This clone showed up just a few times. V and J are TRBV30 and TRBJ1-3; unclear D gene. Trimming cost V 3 bases and J 4 bases, with 10 bases left between them. Germline-derived CDR1 and CDR2 are GTSNPN and SVGIG (reference sequence). The CDR3 consists of 13 residues. In nucleotides, the CDR3 is TGTGCCTGGAGGGGTAAGGCAGGAAACACCATATATTTT. This sequence encodes CAWRGKAGNTIYF. The full variable domain, its missing parts supplied by reference TRBV30 and TRBJ1-3, is SQTIHQWPATLVQPVGSPLSLECTVEGTSNPNLYWYRQAAGRGLQLLFYSVGIGQISSEVPQNLSASRPQDRQFILSSKKLLLSDSGFYLCAWRGKAGNTIYFGEGSWLTVV.

The J gene is TRBJ1-5, the V gene TRBV2; no clear D. The CDR3 is 13 residues long. CDR1 SNHLY and CDR2 FYNNEI come from the germline V gene. V lost 7 bases, J lost 4 bases, and 11 bases lay in between. The CDR3 bases are TGTGCCAGCAAATTGGACGGTAATCAGCCCCAGCATTTT. Residues: CASKLDGNQPQHF. Full variable domain (rest looked up from reference TRBV2 and TRBJ1-5): EPEVTQTPSHQVTQMGQEVILRCVPISNHLYFYWYRQILGQKVEFLVSFYNNEISEKSEIFDDQFSVERPDGSNFTLKIRSTKLEDSAMYFCASKLDGNQPQHFGDGTRLSIL.

Only a few counts were recorded for this clone. V usage is TRBV6-1 and J usage is TRBJ1-1, with 10 nucleotides matching TRBD1. The CDR3 has 13 amino acids. Germline CDR1 is MNHNS and CDR2 is SASEGT. J lost 8 bases, V lost 4 bases, and 4 bases had no gene match. The CDR3: CASSGGTGEEAFF. In DNA, the CDR3 is TGTGCCAGCAGTGGAGGGACAGGGGAGGAAGCTTTCTTT.

This clone was seen once. This chain joins TRBV7-8 and TRBJ1-5, with a possible D match to TRBD1 (6 bases). The CDR3 is 14 residues long. The germline V and J ends were trimmed by 1 base and 10 bases, with 14 bases remaining between them. Per germline, CDR1 SGHVS and CDR2 FQNEAQ. The CDR3 spells CASSLETGGPPQHF. The CDR3 nucleotides read TGTGCCAGCAGCTTAGAGACAGGAGGGCCCCCCCAGCATTTT. Full variable domain (remainder filled in from reference TRBV7-8 and TRBJ1-5): GAGVSQSPRYKVAKRGQDVALRCDPISGHVSLFWYQQALGQGPEFLTYFQNEAQLDKSGLPSDRFFAERPEGSVSTLKIQRTQQEDSAVYLCASSLETGGPPQHFGDGTRLSIL.

This clone was observed a handful of times. V and J are TRBV5-1 and TRBJ1-5; D not resolved. V lost 4 bases to trimming and J lost 5 bases, with 13 bases between them. Germline V gives CDR1 SGHRS, CDR2 YFSETQ. The CDR3 extends over 14 amino acids. The CDR3 here is CASSGRRPDQPQHF. Written as DNA, the CDR3 is TGCGCCAGCAGCGGACGGCGACCGGATCAGCCCCAGCATTTT.

V is TRBV5-4 and J is TRBJ1-6; 7 nucleotides match TRBD1. Germline lookup yields CDR1 SGHNT and CDR2 YYREEE (reference sequence). The CDR3 has 14 amino acids. V shed 4 bases, J shed 10 bases, and the junction held 8 bases outside the gene matches. This CDR3 is CASSTDRDHSPLHF. CDR3 in DNA: TGTGCCAGCAGCACCGACAGGGATCACTCACCCCTCCACTTT. Filled out from reference TRBV5-4 and TRBJ1-6, the complete variable domain reads ETGVTQSPTHLIKTRGQQVTLRCSSQSGHNTVSWYQQALGQGPQFIFQYYREEENGRGNFPPRFSGLQFPNYSSELNVNALELDDSALYLCASSTDRDHSPLHFGNGTRLTVT.

This sequence joins TRBV7-2 and TRBJ2-3; possible D gene TRBD1, 6 bases. The germline V gene encodes CDR1 SGHTA and CDR2 FQGNSA. Trimming removed 5 bases from V and 4 bases from J, with 13 bases in between. The length of the CDR3 is 14 residues. Here the CDR3 reads CASSRDISADTQYF. For the CDR3, the DNA is TGTGCCAGCAGCCGGGACATAAGTGCAGATACGCAGTATTTT.

V gene TRBV7-6 combines with J gene TRBJ2-5; D unclear. The V and J ends lost 0 bases and 3 bases respectively, with 11 bases between them. CDR1 is SGHVS, CDR2 FNYEAQ, per germline. The CDR3 runs 15 residues. As DNA, the CDR3 is TGTGCCAGCAGCTTAGCGGGTTTGGCGGAAGAGACCCAGTACTTC. Its protein is CASSLAGLAEETQYF.

The chain carries TRBV18 and TRBJ2-2; D uncertain. V lost 3 bases to trimming and J lost 0 bases, with 2 bases between them. CDR3 length equals 13 residues. The V gene's germline CDR1 is KGHSH and CDR2 LQKENI. CDR3 amino acids: CASSPSNTGELFF. The CDR3, as DNA: TGTGCCAGCTCACCGTCGAACACCGGGGAGCTGTTTTTT.

V and J are TRBV5-6 and TRBJ2-1; maybe TRBD2 (7 bases). The CDR3 is made up of 15 amino acids. Germline V gene data show CDR1 as SGHDT and CDR2 as YYEEEE. V dropped 2 bases and J dropped 5 bases, with 14 bases sitting between them. This CDR3 reads CASSFLGGGHNEQFF. DNA of the CDR3: TGTGCCAGCAGCTTCCTGGGAGGGGGGCACAATGAGCAGTTCTTC.

The chain links TRBV18 to TRBJ2-1, with D possibly being TRBD2 (5 bases). This CDR3 has 16 amino acids. Trimming shortened V by 2 bases and J by 5 bases, and 16 bases separated the two germline ends. Germline V lookup: CDR1 KGHSH, CDR2 LQKENI. This CDR3 reads CASSPFVHEGHNEQFF. DNA of the CDR3: TGTGCCAGCTCACCATTCGTTCATGAGGGCCACAATGAGCAGTTCTTC.